This record looks at one T cell receptor beta chain sequence and its context. Its antigen is currently unknown. The sample originates from a study of T cells in Graves' hyperthyroidism and ophthalmopathy. Germline CDR1 SEHNR, CDR2 FQNEAQ (reference sequence). CDR3 length: 14 amino acids. V lost 3 bases, J lost 11 bases, and 14 bases lay in between. It was RNA transcripts that yielded the amplified TCR beta CDR3 regions. Researchers ran a first-round RT-PCR on the TCR CDR3 using the HTBI primer set. MiXCR was run by TCRdb on the multiplex PCR reads, yielding one entry per CDR3 protein. The profile covers 690,000 or so distinct CDR3 sequences, with 15% to 20% appearing a single time and around 15% taken by the ten largest. Study-wide results and caveats: Within blood appeared most thyroid clonotypes that had expanded above 0.001.

The material sequenced was blood. The V gene is TRBV7-9, the J gene TRBJ1-6; D is unresolved. This TCR derives from a woman aged 45-60 years with Graves' hyperthyroidism that later progressed to Graves' ophthalmopathy. CDR3 DNA: TGTGCCAGCAGCTTCATGGGAAGGGCTACACCCCTCCACTTT. It encodes CASSFMGRATPLHF.